This T cell receptor beta chain was obtained from a study of T cell responses to AZD1222 COVID-19 vaccine. Clones were sequenced by immunoSEQ multiplex PCR, and TCRdb holds only the in-frame ones, with some missing. The repertoire table contains about 140,000 clones. CDR3 size: 15 residues. Germline V lookup: CDR1 SNHLY, CDR2 FYNNEI. The junction had 2 bases not matched to a gene; V was cut back by 4 bases and J by 0 bases. The source of this sequence is an adult in good health. The genes are TRBV2 and TRBJ1-4; 7 bases fit TRBD1. Sequencing input: peripheral blood. CDR3 amino acids: CASSGQGATNEKLFF. CDR3 nucleotide sequence: TGTGCCAGCAGTGGGCAGGGGGCAACTAATGAAAAACTGTTTTTT.